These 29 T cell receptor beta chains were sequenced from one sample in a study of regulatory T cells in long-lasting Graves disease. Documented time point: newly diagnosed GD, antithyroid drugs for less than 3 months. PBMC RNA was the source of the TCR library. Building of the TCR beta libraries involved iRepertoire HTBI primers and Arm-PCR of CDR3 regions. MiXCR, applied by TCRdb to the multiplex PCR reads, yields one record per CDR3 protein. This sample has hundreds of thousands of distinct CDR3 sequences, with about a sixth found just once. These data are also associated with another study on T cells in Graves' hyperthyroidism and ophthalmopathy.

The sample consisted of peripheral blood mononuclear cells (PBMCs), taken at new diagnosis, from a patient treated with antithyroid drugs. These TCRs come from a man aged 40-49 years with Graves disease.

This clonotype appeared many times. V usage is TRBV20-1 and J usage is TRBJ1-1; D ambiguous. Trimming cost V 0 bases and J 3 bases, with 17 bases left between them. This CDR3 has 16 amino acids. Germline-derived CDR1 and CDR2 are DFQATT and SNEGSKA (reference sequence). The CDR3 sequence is CSARDHRVGFYTEAFF. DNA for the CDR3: TGCAGTGCTAGAGATCACCGGGTGGGGTTTTACACTGAAGCTTTCTTT.

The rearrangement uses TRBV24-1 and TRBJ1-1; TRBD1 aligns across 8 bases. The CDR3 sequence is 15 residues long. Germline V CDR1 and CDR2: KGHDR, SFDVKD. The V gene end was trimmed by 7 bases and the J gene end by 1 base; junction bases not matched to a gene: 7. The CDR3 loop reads CATRGAGGTNTEAFF. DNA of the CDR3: TGTGCCACCAGGGGGGCAGGGGGCACGAACACTGAAGCTTTCTTT.

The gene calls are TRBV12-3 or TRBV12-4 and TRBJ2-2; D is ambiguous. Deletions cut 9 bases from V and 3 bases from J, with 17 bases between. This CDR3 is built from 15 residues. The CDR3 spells CASMLTGLHTGELFF. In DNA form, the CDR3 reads TGTGCCAGTATGCTCACCGGGTTACACACCGGGGAGCTGTTTTTT.

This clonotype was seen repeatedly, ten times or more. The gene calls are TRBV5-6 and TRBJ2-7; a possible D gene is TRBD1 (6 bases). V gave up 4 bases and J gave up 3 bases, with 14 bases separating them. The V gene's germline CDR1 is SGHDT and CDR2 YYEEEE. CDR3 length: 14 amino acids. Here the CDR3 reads CASSGTQGFYEQYF. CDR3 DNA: TGTGCCAGCAGCGGGACACAGGGTTTCTACGAGCAGTACTTC.

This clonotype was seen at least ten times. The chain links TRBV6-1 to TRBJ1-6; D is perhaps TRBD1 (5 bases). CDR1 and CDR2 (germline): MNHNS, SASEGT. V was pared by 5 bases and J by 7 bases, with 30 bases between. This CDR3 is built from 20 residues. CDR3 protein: CASSPYYTDRRVGNNSPLHF. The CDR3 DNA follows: TGTGCCAGCAGTCCTTACTACACGGATCGCAGGGTGGGGAACAATTCACCCCTCCACTTT.

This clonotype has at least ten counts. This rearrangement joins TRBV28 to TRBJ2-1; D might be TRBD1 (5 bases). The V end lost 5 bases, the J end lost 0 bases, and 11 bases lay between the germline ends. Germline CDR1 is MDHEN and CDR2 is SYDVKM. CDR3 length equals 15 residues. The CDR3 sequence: CASSAPDSSYNEQFF. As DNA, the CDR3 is TGTGCCAGCAGTGCCCCAGACAGCTCCTACAATGAGCAGTTCTTC.

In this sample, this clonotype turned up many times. The CDR3 reads CASSSGRLTTYEQYF. The CDR3 DNA follows: TGTGCCAGCAGCTCTGGACGGCTGACCACCTACGAGCAGTACTTC. This chain connects TRBV7-2 to TRBJ2-7, with unresolved D. Germline loops: CDR1 SGHTA, CDR2 FQGNSA. V dropped 4 bases and J dropped 2 bases, with 15 bases sitting between them. This CDR3 comprises 15 residues.

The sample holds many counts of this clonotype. CDR3 sequence reads: CSARRGAGEQYF. For the CDR3, the DNA is TGCAGTGCTAGACGCGGGGCCGGCGAGCAGTACTTC. This chain joins TRBV20-1 and TRBJ2-7, with D perhaps matching TRBD2 (6 bases). Germline V gene sequence: CDR1 DFQATT, CDR2 SNEGSKA (reference sequence). With 2 bases removed from V and 6 bases from J, the gap between germline ends came to 11 bases. CDR3 size: 12 residues.

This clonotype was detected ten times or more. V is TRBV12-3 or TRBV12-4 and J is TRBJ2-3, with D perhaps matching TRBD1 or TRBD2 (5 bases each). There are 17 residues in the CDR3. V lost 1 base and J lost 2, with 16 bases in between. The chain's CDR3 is CASSLEIRRGTTDTQYF. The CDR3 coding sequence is TGTGCCAGCAGTTTAGAAATTAGAAGAGGGACCACAGATACGCAGTATTTT.

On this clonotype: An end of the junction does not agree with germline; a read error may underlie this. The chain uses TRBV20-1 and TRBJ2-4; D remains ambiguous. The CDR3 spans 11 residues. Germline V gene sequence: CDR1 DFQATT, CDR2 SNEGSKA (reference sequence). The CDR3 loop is CGARVMGIQYF. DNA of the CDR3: TGCGGTGCTAGAGTCATGGGAATTCAGTACTTC.

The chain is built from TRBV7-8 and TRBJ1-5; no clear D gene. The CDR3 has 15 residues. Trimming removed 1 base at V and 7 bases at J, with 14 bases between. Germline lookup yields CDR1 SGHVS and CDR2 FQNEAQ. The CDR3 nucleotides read TGTGCCAGCAGCTTAGGTCGGGGAGTGGGGCAGCCCCAGCATTTT. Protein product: CASSLGRGVGQPQHF. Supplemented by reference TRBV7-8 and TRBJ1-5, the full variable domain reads GAGVSQSPRYKVAKRGQDVALRCDPISGHVSLFWYQQALGQGPEFLTYFQNEAQLDKSGLPSDRFFAERPEGSVSTLKIQRTQQEDSAVYLCASSLGRGVGQPQHFGDGTRLSIL.

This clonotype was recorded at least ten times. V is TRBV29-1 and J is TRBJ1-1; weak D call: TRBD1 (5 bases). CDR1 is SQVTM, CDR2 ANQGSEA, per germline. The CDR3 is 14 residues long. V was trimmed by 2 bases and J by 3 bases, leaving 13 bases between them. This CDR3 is CSVELQGRDTEAFF. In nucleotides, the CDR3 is TGCAGCGTTGAACTGCAGGGACGGGACACTGAAGCTTTCTTT.

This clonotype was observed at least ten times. The CDR3 spells CASSLMSEKETQYF. DNA of the CDR3: TGTGCCAGCAGCTTAATGAGCGAGAAAGAGACCCAGTACTTC. This chain uses TRBV7-9 with TRBJ2-5; D not certain. Germline CDR1 is SEHNR and CDR2 is FQNEAQ (reference sequence). This CDR3 has 14 amino acids. Trimming shortened V by 2 bases and J by 3 bases, and 10 bases separated the two germline ends. The full variable domain, completed using reference TRBV7-9 and TRBJ2-5, is DTGVSQNPRHKITKRGQNVTFRCDPISEHNRLYWYRQTLGQGPEFLTYFQNEAQLEKSRLLSDRFSAERPKGSFSTLEIQRTEQGDSAMYLCASSLMSEKETQYFGPGTRLLVL.

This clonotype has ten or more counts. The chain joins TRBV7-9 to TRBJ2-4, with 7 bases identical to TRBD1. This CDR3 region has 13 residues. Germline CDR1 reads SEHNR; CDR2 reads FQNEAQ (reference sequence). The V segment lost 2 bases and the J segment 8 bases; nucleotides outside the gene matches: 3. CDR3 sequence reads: CASSLRQGDIQYF. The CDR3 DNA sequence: TGTGCCAGCAGCTTAAGACAGGGAGACATTCAGTACTTC.

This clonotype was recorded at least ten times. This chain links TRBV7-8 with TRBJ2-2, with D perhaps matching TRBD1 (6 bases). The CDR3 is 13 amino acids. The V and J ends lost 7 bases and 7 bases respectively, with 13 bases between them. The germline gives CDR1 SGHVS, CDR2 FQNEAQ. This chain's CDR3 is CASTKSRGGELFF. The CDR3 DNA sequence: TGTGCCAGCACTAAGAGCAGGGGCGGGGAGCTGTTTTTT.

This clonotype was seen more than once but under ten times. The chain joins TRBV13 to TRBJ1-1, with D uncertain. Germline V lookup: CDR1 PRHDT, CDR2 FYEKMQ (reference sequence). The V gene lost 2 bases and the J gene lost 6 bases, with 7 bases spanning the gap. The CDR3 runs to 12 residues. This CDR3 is CASSLRASEAFF. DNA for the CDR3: TGTGCCAGCAGCTTACGGGCCTCTGAAGCTTTCTTT.

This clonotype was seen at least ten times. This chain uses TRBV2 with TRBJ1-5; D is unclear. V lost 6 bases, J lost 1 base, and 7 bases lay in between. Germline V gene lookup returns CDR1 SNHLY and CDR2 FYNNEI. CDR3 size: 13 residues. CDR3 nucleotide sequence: TGTGCCAGCAGGGCAGACAGCAATCAGCCCCAGCATTTT. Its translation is CASRADSNQPQHF.

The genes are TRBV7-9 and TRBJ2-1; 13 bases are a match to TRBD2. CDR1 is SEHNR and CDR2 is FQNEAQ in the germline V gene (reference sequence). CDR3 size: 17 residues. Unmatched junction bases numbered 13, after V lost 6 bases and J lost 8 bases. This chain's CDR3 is CASRSGLAGLIGDEQFF. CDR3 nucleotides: TGTGCCAGCAGGTCGGGACTAGCGGGACTCATTGGCGATGAGCAGTTCTTC. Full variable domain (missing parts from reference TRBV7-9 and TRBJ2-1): DTGVSQNPRHKITKRGQNVTFRCDPISEHNRLYWYRQTLGQGPEFLTYFQNEAQLEKSRLLSDRFSAERPKGSFSTLEIQRTEQGDSAMYLCASRSGLAGLIGDEQFFGPGTRLTVL.

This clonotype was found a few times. CDR3 residues: CASSQAGTGGESLHF. The CDR3 nucleotides are TGTGCCAGCAGCCAGGCCGGGACAGGGGGAGAATCCCTCCACTTT. The chain links TRBV3-1 to TRBJ1-6; TRBD1 matches 11 bases. This CDR3 is built from 15 residues. The trim removed 3 bases at V and 14 bases at J, leaving 9 bases unmatched. Germline-derived CDR1 and CDR2 are LGHDT and YNNKEL (reference sequence). Full variable domain (outside the CDR3, taken from reference TRBV3-1 and TRBJ1-6): DTAVSQTPKYLVTQMGNDKSIKCEQNLGHDTMYWYKQDSKKFLKIMFSYNNKELIINETVPNRFSPKSPDKAHLNLHINSLELGDSAVYFCASSQAGTGGESLHFGNGTRLTVT.

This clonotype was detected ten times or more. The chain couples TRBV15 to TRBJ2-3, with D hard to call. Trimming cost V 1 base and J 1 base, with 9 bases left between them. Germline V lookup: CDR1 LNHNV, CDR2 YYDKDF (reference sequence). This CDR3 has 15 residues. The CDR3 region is CATSRVLDGTDTQYF. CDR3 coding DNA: TGTGCCACCAGCAGAGTCTTAGATGGCACAGATACGCAGTATTTT.

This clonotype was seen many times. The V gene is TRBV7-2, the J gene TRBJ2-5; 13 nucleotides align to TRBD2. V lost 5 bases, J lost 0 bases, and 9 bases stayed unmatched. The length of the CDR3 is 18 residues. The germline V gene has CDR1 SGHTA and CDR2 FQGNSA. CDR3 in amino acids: CASSLGLAGAYHQETQYF. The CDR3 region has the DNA TGTGCCAGCAGCCTTGGACTAGCGGGGGCCTACCACCAAGAGACCCAGTACTTC. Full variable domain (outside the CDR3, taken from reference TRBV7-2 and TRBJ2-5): GAGVSQSPSNKVTEKGKDVELRCDPISGHTALYWYRQSLGQGLEFLIYFQGNSAPDKSGLPSDRFSAERTGGSVSTLTIQRTQQEDSAVYLCASSLGLAGAYHQETQYFGPGTRLLVL.

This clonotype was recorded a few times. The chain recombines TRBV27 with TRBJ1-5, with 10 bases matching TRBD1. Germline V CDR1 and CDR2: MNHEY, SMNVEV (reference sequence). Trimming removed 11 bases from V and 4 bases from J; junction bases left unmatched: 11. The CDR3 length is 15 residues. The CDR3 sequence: CASSRTGGLNQPQHF. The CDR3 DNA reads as TGTGCCTCCTCTCGGACAGGGGGTCTTAATCAGCCCCAGCATTTT.

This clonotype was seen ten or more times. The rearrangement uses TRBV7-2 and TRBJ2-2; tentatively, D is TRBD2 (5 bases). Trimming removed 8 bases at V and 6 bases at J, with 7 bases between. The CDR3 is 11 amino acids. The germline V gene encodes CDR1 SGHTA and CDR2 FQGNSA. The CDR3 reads CASEGPGELFF. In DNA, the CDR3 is TGTGCCAGCGAGGGCCCCGGGGAGCTGTTTTTT.

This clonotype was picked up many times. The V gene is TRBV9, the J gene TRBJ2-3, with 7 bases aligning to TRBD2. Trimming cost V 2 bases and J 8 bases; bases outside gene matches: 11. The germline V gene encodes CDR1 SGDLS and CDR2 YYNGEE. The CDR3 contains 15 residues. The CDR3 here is CASSVGGGESLTQYF. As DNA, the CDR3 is TGTGCCAGCAGCGTTGGGGGGGGTGAGTCACTTACGCAGTATTTT.

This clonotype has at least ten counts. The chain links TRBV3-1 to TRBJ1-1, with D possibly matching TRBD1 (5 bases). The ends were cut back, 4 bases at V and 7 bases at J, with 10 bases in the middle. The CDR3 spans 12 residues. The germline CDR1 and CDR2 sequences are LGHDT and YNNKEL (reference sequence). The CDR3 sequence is CASSRREGEAFF. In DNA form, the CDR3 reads TGTGCCAGCAGCCGCAGGGAAGGTGAAGCTTTCTTT. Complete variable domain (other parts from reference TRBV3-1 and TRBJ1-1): DTAVSQTPKYLVTQMGNDKSIKCEQNLGHDTMYWYKQDSKKFLKIMFSYNNKELIINETVPNRFSPKSPDKAHLNLHINSLELGDSAVYFCASSRREGEAFFGQGTRLTVV.

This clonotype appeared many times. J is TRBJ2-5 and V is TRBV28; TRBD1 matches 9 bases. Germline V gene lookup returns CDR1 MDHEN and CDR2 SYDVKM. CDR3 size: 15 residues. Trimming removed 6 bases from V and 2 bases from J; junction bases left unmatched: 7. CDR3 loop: CASRAGQGTQETQYF. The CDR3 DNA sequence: TGTGCCAGCAGGGCGGGACAGGGAACACAAGAGACCCAGTACTTC.

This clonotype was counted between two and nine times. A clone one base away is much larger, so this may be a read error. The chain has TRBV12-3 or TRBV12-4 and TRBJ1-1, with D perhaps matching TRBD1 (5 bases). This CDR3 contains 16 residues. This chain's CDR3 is CASSLLPGGRNAEAFF. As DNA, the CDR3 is TGTGCCAGCAGTCTCCTCCCGGGGGGTAGGAACGCTGAAGCTTTCTTT.

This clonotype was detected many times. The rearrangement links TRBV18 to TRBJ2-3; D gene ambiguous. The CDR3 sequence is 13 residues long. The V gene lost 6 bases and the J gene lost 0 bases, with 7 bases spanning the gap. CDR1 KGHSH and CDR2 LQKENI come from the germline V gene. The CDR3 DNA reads TGTGCCAGCTCCCCAGCTAGCACAGATACGCAGTATTTT. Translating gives CASSPASTDTQYF.

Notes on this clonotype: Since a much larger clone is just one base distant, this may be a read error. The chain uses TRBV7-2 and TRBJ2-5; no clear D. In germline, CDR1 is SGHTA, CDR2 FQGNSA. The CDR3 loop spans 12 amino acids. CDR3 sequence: CASSLSSEAQYF. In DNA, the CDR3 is TGTGCCAGCAGCTTATCTTCAGAGGCCCAGTACTTC.